This T cell receptor beta chain came from a study of PD-1 blockade in mismatch repair-deficient tumors. Background on the study: All were previously treated, progressing patients with 12 mismatch repair-deficient cancer types. Overall study findings and caveats: Tumor-resident clones, often absent from pretreatment blood, expanded after pembrolizumab and then contracted.

The length of the CDR3 is 14 residues. The germline V gene encodes CDR1 SQVTM and CDR2 ANQGSEA. Trimming took 7 bases from V and 7 from J; bases not matched to a gene: 7. This clone came up once. Its specificity is unknown. PCR or immunohistochemistry showed mismatch repair deficiency in every enrolled patient. The TCR-sequenced patients were a few responders to pembrolizumab. The method was immunoSEQ multiplex PCR; TCRdb's version includes in-frame clones alone and lacks a portion of them. This sample carries about 100,000 clones, over 65% of them seen once, and the ten largest clones take about 6.3%.

J is TRBJ2-2 and V is TRBV29-1, with 12 bases aligning to TRBD2. The clonotype comes from an adult with mismatch repair-deficient cancer. The specimen was peripheral blood, collected approximately 8 months after starting pembrolizumab. The CDR3 sequence is CSAVRLAGDGELFF. The CDR3 DNA reads TGCAGCGCCGTACGACTAGCGGGAGACGGGGAGCTGTTTTTT.